These 19 T cell receptor beta chains originate from one sample sequenced in a study of cytomegalovirus exposure and HLA in healthy donors. PCR was performed using 60 Vbeta and 13 Jbeta primers. Data came from immunoSEQ multiplex PCR; TCRdb stores just in-frame clones and leaves some out. This table has about 150,000 clones, roughly 79% appearing once. Sequences were obtained from PBMCs. The receptors were sampled from a woman aged 25 to 39 in good health and CMV-seronegative.

The chain is built from TRBV5-4 and TRBJ1-2, with D unresolved. Trimming stripped 0 bases from V and 5 bases from J, with 11 bases between. The length of the CDR3 is 14 residues. From germline, CDR1 is SGHNT and CDR2 YYREEE (reference sequence). CDR3 protein: CASSLGIDSYGYTF. The CDR3 coding sequence is TGTGCCAGCAGCTTGGGTATAGATTCGTATGGCTACACCTTC.

The chain has TRBV7-9 and TRBJ2-1; D is undetermined. V was pared by 5 bases and J by 7 bases, with 15 bases between. The CDR3 runs 14 residues. In germline, CDR1 is SEHNR, CDR2 FQNEAQ (reference sequence). For the CDR3, the DNA is TGTGCCAGCAGCCTACCGGGTGTTAGGAATGAGCAGTTCTTC. Amino acid sequence: CASSLPGVRNEQFF.

The chain has TRBV9 and TRBJ1-1; D is possibly TRBD1 (6 bases). Trimming left V 3 bases short and J 2 bases short, with 14 bases between. CDR1 is SGDLS and CDR2 is YYNGEE in the germline V gene. The CDR3 runs to 15 residues. DNA of the CDR3: TGTGCCAGCAGCGAGGGGGGGCGGAGAAACACTGAAGCTTTCTTT. Translation: CASSEGGRRNTEAFF.

V is TRBV5-7 and J is TRBJ1-2; 7 nucleotides line up with TRBD1. TRBV5-7 belongs to the ORF category, with a function that is uncertain. Trimming removed 4 bases from V and 5 bases from J; junction bases left unmatched: 14. The CDR3 spans 16 residues. CDR3 protein: CASSPVPGRGRYGYTF. CDR3 nucleotide sequence: TGTGCCAGCAGCCCCGTCCCCGGGAGGGGGCGGTATGGCTACACCTTC.

The chain combines TRBV7-2 with TRBJ2-7, with a weak D call TRBD1 (6 bases). CDR3 size: 17 residues. Germline CDR1 reads SGHTA; CDR2 reads FQGNSA. V was cut by 6 bases and J by 0 bases, with 21 bases left in between. This CDR3 is CASRNRPGTISSYEQYF. CDR3 coding DNA: TGTGCCAGCAGGAATCGCCCCGGGACAATTAGCTCCTACGAGCAGTACTTC.

The rearrangement links TRBV5-6 to TRBJ2-5; the D gene is possibly TRBD1 (5 bases). Germline loops: CDR1 SGHDT, CDR2 YYEEEE. The CDR3 contains 14 residues. V lost 1 base to trimming and J lost 4 bases, with 11 bases between them. CDR3 DNA sequence: TGTGCCAGCAGCTTGAGGGGCTCAGGAGAGACCCAGTACTTC. This encodes CASSLRGSGETQYF.

This clone was picked up one time. V and J are TRBV6-5 and TRBJ2-7; 9 nucleotides agree with TRBD1. The length of the CDR3 is 14 residues. J was trimmed by 5 bases and V by 7 bases; bases with no gene match: 9. The germline V gene has CDR1 MNHEY and CDR2 SVGAGI. This chain's CDR3 is CASKPGQGSDEQYF. For the CDR3, the DNA is TGTGCCAGCAAACCGGGACAGGGTAGCGACGAGCAGTACTTC.

In its sample, this clone was seen a few times. V gene TRBV29-1 combines with J gene TRBJ1-2; 9 bases are shared with TRBD1. This CDR3 has 15 amino acids. Germline CDR1 and CDR2: SQVTM and ANQGSEA. Losses at the gene ends were 4 bases for V and 3 bases for J; bases not matched to a gene: 9. The CDR3 DNA is TGCAGCGTTGTAGAGACAGGGGGAGGCTACTATGGCTACACCTTC. This encodes CSVVETGGGYYGYTF.

The CDR3 reads CASSLQAGANTGELFF. The CDR3 DNA follows: TGTGCCAGCAGCTTACAAGCGGGGGCGAACACCGGGGAGCTGTTTTTT. J is TRBJ2-2 and V is TRBV7-8; 8 positions match TRBD2. Germline V gene data show CDR1 as SGHVS and CDR2 as FQNEAQ. The CDR3 is made up of 16 amino acids. The J segment lost 0 bases and the V segment lost 2 bases, leaving 2 bases of the junction unmatched.

The chain employs TRBV7-3 and TRBJ1-1; maybe TRBD1 (5 bases). The V gene's germline CDR1 is SGHTA and CDR2 FQGTGA. This CDR3 region has 14 residues. V lost 3 bases and J lost 2, with 10 bases in between. The CDR3 sequence: CASSFSGFNTEAFF. The CDR3 nucleotides are TGTGCCAGCAGCTTCTCAGGGTTTAACACTGAAGCTTTCTTT.

This clone turned up a few times. The V gene is TRBV30, the J gene TRBJ1-6, with TRBD1 as a possible D gene (6 bases). The CDR3 has 16 residues. The V and J ends lost 0 bases and 4 bases respectively, with 13 bases between them. The germline gives CDR1 GTSNPN, CDR2 SVGIG (reference sequence). In DNA, the CDR3 is TGTGCCTGGAGTGTAGTGGGTAGGGGGTATAATTCACCCCTCCACTTT. Protein sequence: CAWSVVGRGYNSPLHF.

The chain links TRBV5-1 to TRBJ1-2, with D perhaps TRBD1 (5 bases). The V gene lost 0 bases and the J gene lost 3 bases, with 9 bases spanning the gap. The CDR3 runs 14 residues. The germline V gene has CDR1 SGHRS and CDR2 YFSETQ. In DNA form, the CDR3 reads TGCGCCAGCAGCTTGGAGGGCAGGGACTATGGCTACACCTTC. Protein product: CASSLEGRDYGYTF.

The table lists this clone with a few counts. This CDR3 is also generated by other DNA sequences in the sample. V gene TRBV18 combines with J gene TRBJ1-1; D gene uncertain. This CDR3 has 13 residues. CDR1 is KGHSH, CDR2 LQKENI, per germline. V lost 2 bases, J lost 1 base, and 5 bases lay in between. The CDR3, as DNA: TGTGCCAGCTCACCAACCGGGAACACTGAAGCTTTCTTT. It yields the protein CASSPTGNTEAFF.

This rearrangement joins TRBV2 to TRBJ2-4; 9 bases agree with TRBD1. V shed 4 bases and J 1 base; nucleotides not matched to a gene: 2. Germline values: CDR1 SNHLY, CDR2 FYNNEI. CDR3 length equals 15 residues. The CDR3 loop reads CASSADRGAKNIQYF. The CDR3 DNA is TGTGCCAGCAGTGCCGACAGGGGGGCCAAAAACATTCAGTACTTC.

The chain uses TRBV19 and TRBJ2-3, with 10 bases lining up with TRBD2. The length of the CDR3 is 15 residues. In germline, CDR1 is LNHDA, CDR2 SQIVND (reference sequence). The J segment lost 6 bases and the V segment lost 1 base, leaving 4 bases of the junction unmatched. CDR3 region: CASSIVAGGADTQYF. The CDR3 bases are TGTGCCAGTAGTATAGTAGCGGGGGGCGCGGATACGCAGTATTTT.

The chain couples TRBV2 to TRBJ1-2; 8 positions match TRBD1. Germline-derived CDR1 and CDR2 are SNHLY and FYNNEI. The CDR3 totals 17 residues. With V trimmed by 1 base and J by 2 bases, 9 bases remained unmatched. CDR3 protein: CASSEGQGAKSNYGYTF. CDR3 bases: TGTGCCAGCAGTGAAGGTCAGGGGGCAAAGTCGAACTATGGCTACACCTTC.

The chain recombines TRBV5-8 with TRBJ1-1; 8 bases align to TRBD1. The trim removed 1 base at V and 7 bases at J, leaving 3 bases unmatched. The CDR3 length is 13 residues. CDR1 SGHTS and CDR2 YDEGEE come from the germline V gene. The CDR3: CASSLHRGSEAFF. The CDR3 DNA reads as TGTGCCAGCAGCTTGCACAGGGGGAGTGAAGCTTTCTTT.

The rearrangement uses TRBV7-6 and TRBJ2-7; 8 bases line up with TRBD1. Germline lookup yields CDR1 SGHVS and CDR2 FNYEAQ. V was pared by 1 base and J by 2 bases, with 1 base of the junction left unmatched. The CDR3 has 14 residues. The CDR3 coding sequence is TGTGCCAGCAGCTTAGGGGACAGGCCCTACGAGCAGTACTTC. The encoded protein is CASSLGDRPYEQYF.

The chain uses TRBV7-9 and TRBJ1-1; D gene unclear. This CDR3 is built from 14 residues. V was cut by 1 base and J by 0 bases, with 6 bases left in between. CDR1 is SEHNR, CDR2 FQNEAQ, per germline (reference sequence). CDR3 amino acids: CASSLDWLNTEAFF. CDR3 DNA: TGTGCCAGCAGCTTAGATTGGCTGAACACTGAAGCTTTCTTT.